These T cell receptor beta chains were read from a single sample in a study of patients and donors after allogeneic stem cell transplantation. TCRdb independently ran MiXCR on the RT-PCR reads; one entry per CDR3 protein. This sample has 200,000 to 250,000 distinct CDR3 sequences, with around 40% found just once. The sample was blood, either unsorted or a sorted T cell fraction (not recorded which). These receptors all come from a human donor who was either an allogeneic HSCT recipient or a stem cell or donor lymphocyte infusion donor (not recorded which). It is not recorded whose cells these are; they may come from a transplant donor. Each CDR3 is given with its conserved first and last residue. D genes are given only for firm matches. Clone sizes are given selectively: once, few, many, or a class where the clone is expanded.

v_call: TRBV6-2/TRBV6-3
d_call: .
j_call: TRBJ1-1
clone_size: few
cdr3_aa: CASSTREKNTEAFF
cdr3_nt: TGTGCCAGCAGTACCCGAGAGAAGAACACTGAAGCTTTCTTT

v_call: TRBV20-1
d_call: TRBD1
j_call: TRBJ1-5
clone_size: .
cdr3_aa: CSARGELTGGSNQPQHF
cdr3_nt: TGCAGTGCTAGAGGGGAACTGACAGGGGGAAGCAATCAGCCCCAGCATTTT

v_call: TRBV20-1
d_call: .
j_call: TRBJ1-4
clone_size: .
cdr3_aa: CSASKGTGNEKLFF
cdr3_nt: TGCAGTGCTAGTAAAGGGACGGGGAATGAAAAACTGTTTTTT

v_call: TRBV5-6
d_call: .
j_call: TRBJ1-3
clone_size: .
cdr3_aa: CASSLLGRGYSGNTIYF
cdr3_nt: TGTGCCAGCAGCTTACTGGGCAGGGGTTACTCTGGAAACACCATATATTTT

v_call: TRBV11-2
d_call: .
j_call: TRBJ1-1
clone_size: few
cdr3_aa: CASSLDLWTAGETAFF
cdr3_nt: TGTGCCAGCAGCTTAGATCTTTGGACGGCCGGTGAAACAGCTTTCTTT

v_call: TRBV12-3/TRBV12-4
d_call: .
j_call: TRBJ2-1
clone_size: .
cdr3_aa: CASSFPRTDNEQFF
cdr3_nt: TGTGCCAGCAGTTTTCCCCGGACGGACAATGAGCAGTTCTTC

v_call: TRBV2
d_call: .
j_call: TRBJ2-7
clone_size: .
cdr3_aa: CASRAQGYEQYF
cdr3_nt: TGTGCCAGCAGGGCACAGGGCTACGAGCAGTACTTC

v_call: TRBV5-6
d_call: .
j_call: TRBJ2-1
clone_size: .
cdr3_aa: CASSLAPGSAEQFF
cdr3_nt: TGTGCCAGCAGCTTGGCGCCGGGATCTGCTGAGCAGTTCTTC

v_call: TRBV4-1
d_call: .
j_call: TRBJ2-7
clone_size: .
cdr3_aa: CASSQGTGGVAYEQYF
cdr3_nt: TGCGCCAGCAGCCAAGGTACCGGGGGCGTGGCTTATGAGCAGTACTTC

v_call: TRBV5-1
d_call: .
j_call: TRBJ2-2
clone_size: few
cdr3_aa: CASGPHTSNTGELFF
cdr3_nt: TGCGCCAGCGGGCCACATACATCGAACACCGGGGAGCTGTTTTTT

v_call: TRBV6-1
d_call: TRBD2
j_call: TRBJ2-1
clone_size: .
cdr3_aa: CASSPWGAGNNEQFF
cdr3_nt: TGTGCCAGCTCCCCCTGGGGAGCGGGGAACAATGAGCAGTTCTTC

v_call: TRBV7-8
d_call: TRBD1
j_call: TRBJ1-2
clone_size: .
cdr3_aa: CASSSPPGTGVYGYTF
cdr3_nt: TGTGCCAGCAGCTCCCCTCCCGGGACAGGGGTCTATGGCTACACCTTC

v_call: TRBV10-3
d_call: TRBD1
j_call: TRBJ2-7
clone_size: .
cdr3_aa: CAIRDRAYEQYF
cdr3_nt: TGTGCCATCCGGGACAGGGCCTACGAGCAGTACTTC

v_call: TRBV10-3
d_call: .
j_call: TRBJ1-6
clone_size: .
cdr3_aa: CAISDPTWGVYNSPLHF
cdr3_nt: TGTGCCATCAGTGACCCGACTTGGGGGGTCTATAATTCACCCCTCCACTTT

v_call: TRBV7-2
d_call: .
j_call: TRBJ1-6
clone_size: .
cdr3_aa: CASSLGGALNSPLHF
cdr3_nt: TGTGCCAGCAGCTTAGGGGGGGCGCTTAATTCACCCCTCCACTTT

v_call: TRBV7-8
d_call: .
j_call: TRBJ1-2
clone_size: many
cdr3_aa: CASSPDTNFNYGYTF
cdr3_nt: TGTGCCAGCAGCCCGGACACAAACTTTAACTATGGCTACACCTTC

v_call: TRBV12-3/TRBV12-4
d_call: .
j_call: TRBJ1-3
clone_size: .
cdr3_aa: CASSPPNRVGGNTIYF
cdr3_nt: TGTGCCAGCAGTCCACCGAACAGGGTTGGTGGAAACACCATATATTTT

v_call: TRBV25-1
d_call: .
j_call: TRBJ1-2
clone_size: .
cdr3_aa: CASSESNNYGYTF
cdr3_nt: TGTGCCAGCAGTGAGTCGAACAACTATGGCTACACCTTC

v_call: TRBV4-2
d_call: .
j_call: TRBJ1-1
clone_size: .
cdr3_aa: CASSQVRGGRTEAFF
cdr3_nt: TGTGCCAGCAGCCAAGTTAGAGGGGGGCGCACTGAAGCTTTCTTT

v_call: TRBV4-1
d_call: .
j_call: TRBJ1-4
clone_size: .
cdr3_aa: CASSTYRSSTNEKLFF
cdr3_nt: TGCGCCAGCAGCACCTACAGGAGTTCAACTAATGAAAAACTGTTTTTT

v_call: TRBV19
d_call: .
j_call: TRBJ2-7
clone_size: .
cdr3_aa: CASSTSGYEQYF
cdr3_nt: TGTGCCAGTAGTACCTCGGGATACGAGCAGTACTTC

v_call: TRBV15
d_call: .
j_call: TRBJ1-4
clone_size: few
cdr3_aa: CATSRQGGEKLFF
cdr3_nt: TGTGCCACCAGCAGACAGGGAGGAGAAAAACTGTTTTTT

v_call: TRBV20-1
d_call: TRBD1
j_call: TRBJ1-4
clone_size: few
cdr3_aa: CSAPRQGASQLFF
cdr3_nt: TGCAGTGCCCCCAGACAGGGCGCTTCTCAACTGTTTTTT

v_call: TRBV25-1
d_call: TRBD1
j_call: TRBJ2-7
clone_size: .
cdr3_aa: CASSEYGDRGEQYF
cdr3_nt: TGTGCCAGCAGTGAATATGGAGACAGGGGCGAGCAGTACTTC

v_call: TRBV11-2
d_call: .
j_call: TRBJ2-1
clone_size: .
cdr3_aa: CASSHLTEVGKFF
cdr3_nt: TGTGCCAGCAGCCACCTAACGGAAGTAGGAAAGTTCTTC

v_call: TRBV12-3/TRBV12-4
d_call: TRBD1
j_call: TRBJ2-3
clone_size: .
cdr3_aa: CASSPGQGPTDTQYF
cdr3_nt: TGTGCCAGCAGTCCTGGACAGGGACCCACAGATACGCAGTATTTT